This T cell receptor (beta chain) was identified during a study of blood T cell repertoires in COVID-19. Study overall: Italy, Spain and the United States were the sources of the convalescent and acute COVID-19 samples. The analysed material was cDNA or gDNA that came from T cells, B-cell-depleted T cells, or PBMCs.

CDR3 length: 17 amino acids. Germline CDR1 MNHNY, CDR2 SVGAGI (reference sequence). After removal of 5 bases from V and 1 base from J, the junction contained 10 bases not matched to a gene. In this sample, this clone turned up a few times. Some clones are missing from TCRdb's copy, which holds only in-frame ones; the method was immunoSEQ multiplex PCR. The table has 100,000 to 120,000 clones, roughly 80% seen once; the top ten hold less than 2%. The chain joins TRBV6-6 to TRBJ2-1; 8 bases align to TRBD2. Sequencing input: peripheral blood. The origin of this receptor is a man in his fifties or sixties with acute or convalescent COVID-19. The CDR3 is CASSPPSGGSSYNEQFF. As DNA, the CDR3 is TGTGCCAGCAGTCCCCCAAGCGGGGGTTCTTCCTACAATGAGCAGTTCTTC.